This entry concerns a single T cell receptor beta chain. At least ten counts were recorded for this clonotype. Its antigen remains undetermined. The sample holds no much larger clone one base away, and base qualities are not on file. This entry comes from a study of identical twins (dated by TCRdb to 2016 to 2018). A note on the overall study: To test whether fetal clonotypes persist, this study deep-sequenced TCR alpha and beta repertoires from monozygotic twins, from unrelated adults of various ages, and from cord blood. Replicate twin experiments were performed at different times using different library preparation protocols to rule out contamination.

Reading from cysteine to phenylalanine, the CDR3 counts 15 amino acids. The DNA shown is the 45-base CDR3, in frame from base 1. From a lookup of the germline V gene, CDR1 and CDR2 are MNHEY and SVGEGT. The trim is 2 bases for V and 3 bases for J, with a gap of 10 bases between the germline ends. Overall study results and their limits: Abundant cord blood beta clonotypes carried fewer insertions; young adult naive repertoires showed a weaker similar trend, while memory repertoires showed none. Invariant T cells such as MAIT and iNKT could partly confound zero-insertion analyses, although diverse VJ usage argued against such confounding for most clonotypes. The excess sharing between twins in beta out-of-frame sequences was weaker because fewer shared sequences reduced the signal-to-noise ratio. Because the same donors could not be followed over many years, the conclusions depended on cross-sectional statistical analysis. Compared with coincidental sharing between unrelated individuals, an excess of low generation-probability sequences was observed among out-of-frame TCR alpha sequences shared between twins. In monozygotic twins, recombination models systematically underestimated out-of-frame TCR alpha sharing, but the models matched the sharing seen between unrelated individuals.

The protocol used for the library was 5' RACE. Sequencing relied on an Illumina HiSeq 2000. Template switching introduced a universal primer binding site; the final cDNA contained a unique molecular identifier, enabling accurate counting of TCR cDNA molecules. Specific primers in the conserved constant-segment region were used to synthesize first-strand cDNA for TCR alpha and beta chains. To control for contamination, every cDNA library carried two barcodes: a SMART-Mk sample barcode plus Illumina barcodes. TruSeq adapter sequences, together with Illumina sample barcodes, were added in two successive PCR steps. The Illumina HiSeq platform was used with custom primers to sequence TCR alpha and beta cDNA libraries. Concerning the study's data processing: Unique molecular identifiers were extracted from raw reads with MiGEC, and CDR3 positions were determined with MiXCR. For each individual, recombination models were inferred using an EM algorithm with the repgenHMM and IGoR tools. Shared clonotype analysis was performed with the tcR package in R, normalizing sharing by the product of cloneset sizes. Out-of-frame nonproductive sequences were analyzed to study raw recombination free of thymic and clonal selection effects. In TCRdb, the public reads were trimmed at Q25 with fastp and aligned with MiXCR, with productive beta chains retained. Rows with one shared CDR3 protein collapse into an entry with the most common genes and DNA. The V and J calls were determined by TCRdb, not by the authors. This sample comprises around 960,000 distinct CDR3 sequences, roughly 12% of them detected only once. Roughly 1.6% of the sample lies in the top ten.

Only healthy Caucasian donors were included. The twin cohort comprised three pairs of female monozygotic twins, all aged about 18 to 30 years. Peripheral blood mononuclear cells were used as the source from which RNA for TCR libraries was isolated. The same data also contributed to another study, on yellow fever vaccine responses in identical twins. The second study's paper adds: The authors reported that the T cell response to vaccination in identical twins appeared partly convergent and partly personalized. Focusing on identical twins, the study followed the T cell clones that responded to the vaccine, and did so with precision.

The sequencing input was PBMCs. The TCR sequence derives from a young woman in good health. This receptor chain uses TRBV6-2 or TRBV6-3 and TRBJ2-2; the D gene lacks a confident call. The CDR3 reads as follows: CASSYGRPHTGELFF. The sequence in DNA is TGTGCCAGCAGTTACGGTCGGCCACACACCGGGGAGCTGTTTTTT.